This TCR beta chain was recorded in a study of a mutant IDH1 vaccine in newly diagnosed glioma. Study as a whole: Onset of vaccination occurred 4-6 weeks following radiotherapy alone, or with temozolomide cycles.

Only in-frame clones appear in the TCRdb table, and some are missing; sequencing was by immunoSEQ multiplex PCR. The sample records around 62,000 clones, approximately 91% being singletons. Time point reported: week 11, during vaccination. What each vaccine dose contained was 300 ug of mutant IDH1 20-mer peptide, accompanied by topical imiquimod. To note about this clone: Its antigen remains unknown.

V lost 6 bases to trimming and J lost 8 bases; unmatched junction nucleotides: 7. The CDR3 has 13 amino acids. Germline V gene lookup returns CDR1 KGHSH and CDR2 LQKENI. V gene TRBV18 combines with J gene TRBJ2-1; 7 nucleotides match TRBD1. The TCR originated in a man in his forties with glioma. The material sequenced was PBMCs, taken from a glioma patient whose treatment included an IDH1 peptide vaccine. The CDR3 region has the DNA TGTGCCAGCTCCCTTGACAGGGCTCATGAGCAGTTCTTC. Protein product: CASSLDRAHEQFF.